The entry that follows covers one TCR beta chain sequence. The PCR was carried out with 60 Vbeta primers and 13 Jbeta primers. Sequencing was performed with immunoSEQ multiplex PCR; in TCRdb, only in-frame clones are kept and a portion is missing. The sample has 180,000 or so clones; around 85% are singletons. Germline loops: CDR1 MNHEY, CDR2 SVGAGI. The V and J ends lost 5 bases and 3 bases, in that order; junction bases with no gene match: 2. The CDR3 extends over 13 amino acids. The data stem from a study of cytomegalovirus exposure and HLA in healthy donors. The sequence was collected from a man aged 18 to 35 in good health and CMV-seropositive. The sample taken for sequencing was PBMCs. This chain connects TRBV6-5 to TRBJ2-5; 8 positions match TRBD2. The CDR3 is CASSIGGEETQYF. In DNA, the CDR3 is TGTGCCAGCAGTATCGGGGGGGAAGAGACCCAGTACTTC.